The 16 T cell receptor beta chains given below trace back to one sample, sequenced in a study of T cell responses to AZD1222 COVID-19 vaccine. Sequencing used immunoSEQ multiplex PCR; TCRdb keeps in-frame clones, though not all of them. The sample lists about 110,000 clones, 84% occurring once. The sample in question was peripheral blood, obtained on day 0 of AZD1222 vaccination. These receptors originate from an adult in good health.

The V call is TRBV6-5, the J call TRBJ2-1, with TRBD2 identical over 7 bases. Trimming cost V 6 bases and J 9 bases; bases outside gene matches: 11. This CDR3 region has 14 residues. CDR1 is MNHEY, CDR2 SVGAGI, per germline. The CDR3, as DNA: TGTGCCAGCAGCCCCAGAGGAGGGGAGGGTGAGCAGTTCTTC. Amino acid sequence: CASSPRGGEGEQFF.

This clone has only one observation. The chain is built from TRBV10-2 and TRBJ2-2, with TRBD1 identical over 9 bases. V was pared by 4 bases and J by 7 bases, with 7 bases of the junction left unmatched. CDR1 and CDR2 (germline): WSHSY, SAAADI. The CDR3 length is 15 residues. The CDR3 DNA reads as TGCGCCAGCAGTGGGCCGGGACAGGGTCACGGGGAGCTGTTTTTT. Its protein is CASSGPGQGHGELFF.

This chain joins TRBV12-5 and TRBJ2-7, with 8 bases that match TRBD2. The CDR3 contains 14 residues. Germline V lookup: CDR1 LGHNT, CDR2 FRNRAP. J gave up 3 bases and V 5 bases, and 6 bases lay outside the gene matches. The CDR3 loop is CASGLSGTNYEQYF. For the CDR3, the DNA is TGTGCTAGTGGTCTTAGCGGGACCAACTACGAGCAGTACTTC.

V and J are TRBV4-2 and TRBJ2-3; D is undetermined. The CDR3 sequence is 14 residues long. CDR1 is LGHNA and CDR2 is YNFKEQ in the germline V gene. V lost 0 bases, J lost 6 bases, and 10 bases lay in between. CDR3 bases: TGTGCCAGCAGCCAAGATCCAGCGACCGATACGCAGTATTTT. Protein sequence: CASSQDPATDTQYF.

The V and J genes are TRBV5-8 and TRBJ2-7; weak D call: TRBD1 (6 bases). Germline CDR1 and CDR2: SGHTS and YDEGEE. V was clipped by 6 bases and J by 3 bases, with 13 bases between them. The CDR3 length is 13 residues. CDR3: CASIPGDIYEQYF. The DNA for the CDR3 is TGTGCCAGCATCCCCGGGGACATCTACGAGCAGTACTTC.

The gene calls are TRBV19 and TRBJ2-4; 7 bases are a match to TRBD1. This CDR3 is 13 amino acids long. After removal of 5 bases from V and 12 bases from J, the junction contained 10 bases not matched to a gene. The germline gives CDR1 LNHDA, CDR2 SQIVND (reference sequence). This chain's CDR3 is CASSFGGNRGQYF. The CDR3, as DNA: TGTGCCAGTAGTTTTGGGGGCAACAGGGGTCAGTACTTC.

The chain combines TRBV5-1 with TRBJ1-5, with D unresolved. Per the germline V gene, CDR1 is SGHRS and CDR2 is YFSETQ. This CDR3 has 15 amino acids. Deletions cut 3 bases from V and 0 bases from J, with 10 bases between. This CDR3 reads CASSSGPNSNQPQHF. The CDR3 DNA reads TGCGCCAGCAGCTCGGGTCCAAATAGCAATCAGCCCCAGCATTTT.

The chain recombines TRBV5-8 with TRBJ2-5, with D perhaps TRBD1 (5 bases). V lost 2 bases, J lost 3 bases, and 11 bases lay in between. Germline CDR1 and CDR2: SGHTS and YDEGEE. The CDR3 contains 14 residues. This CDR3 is CASSLRTREETQYF. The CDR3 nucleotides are TGTGCCAGCAGCTTAAGGACCAGGGAAGAGACCCAGTACTTC.

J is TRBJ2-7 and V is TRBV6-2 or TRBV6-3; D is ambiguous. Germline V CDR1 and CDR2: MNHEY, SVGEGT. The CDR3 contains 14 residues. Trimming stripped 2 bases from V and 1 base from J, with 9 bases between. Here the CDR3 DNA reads TGTGCCAGCAGTTACCAGAGACGGTCCTACGAGCAGTACTTC. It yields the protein CASSYQRRSYEQYF.

This chain's CDR3 is CASSPGTGSYEQYF. CDR3 nucleotide sequence: TGTGCCAGCTCACCCGGGACGGGCTCCTACGAGCAGTACTTC. The gene calls are TRBV18 and TRBJ2-7; the D call may be TRBD1 or TRBD2 (5 bases each). The CDR3 has 14 residues. The germline V gene encodes CDR1 KGHSH and CDR2 LQKENI. The germline V and J ends were trimmed by 3 bases and 0 bases, with 9 bases remaining between them.

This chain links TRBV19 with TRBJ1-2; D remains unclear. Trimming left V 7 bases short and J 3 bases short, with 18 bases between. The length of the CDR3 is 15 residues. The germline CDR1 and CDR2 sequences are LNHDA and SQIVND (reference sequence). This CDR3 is CASTTADLHDYGYTF. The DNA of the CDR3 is TGTGCCAGTACCACCGCAGACCTCCACGACTATGGCTACACCTTC.

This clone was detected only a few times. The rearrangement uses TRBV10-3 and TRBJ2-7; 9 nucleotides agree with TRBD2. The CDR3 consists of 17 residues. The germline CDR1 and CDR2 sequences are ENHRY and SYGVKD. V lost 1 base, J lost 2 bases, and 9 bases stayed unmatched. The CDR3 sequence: CAISEWLAGPRAYEQYF. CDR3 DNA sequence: TGTGCCATCAGTGAGTGGCTAGCGGGACCGCGGGCCTACGAGCAGTACTTC.

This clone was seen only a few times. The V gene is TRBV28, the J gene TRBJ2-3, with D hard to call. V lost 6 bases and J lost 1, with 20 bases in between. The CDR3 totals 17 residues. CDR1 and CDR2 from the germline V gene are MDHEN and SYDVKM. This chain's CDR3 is CASSLGIIGRGTDTQYF. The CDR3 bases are TGTGCCAGCAGCTTGGGAATCATCGGTCGCGGCACAGATACGCAGTATTTT.

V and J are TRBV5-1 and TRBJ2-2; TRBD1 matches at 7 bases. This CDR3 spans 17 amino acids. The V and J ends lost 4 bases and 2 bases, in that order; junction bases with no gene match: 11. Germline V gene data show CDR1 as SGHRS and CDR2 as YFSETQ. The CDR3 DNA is TGCGCCAGCAGCCTTCTCCCCCGACAGGGCAACACCGGGGAGCTGTTTTTT. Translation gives CASSLLPRQGNTGELFF. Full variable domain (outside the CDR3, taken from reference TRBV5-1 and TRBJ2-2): KAGVTQTPRYLIKTRGQQVTLSCSPISGHRSVSWYQQTPGQGLQFLFEYFSETQRNKGNFPGRFSGRQFSNSRSEMNVSTLELGDSALYLCASSLLPRQGNTGELFFGEGSRLTVL.

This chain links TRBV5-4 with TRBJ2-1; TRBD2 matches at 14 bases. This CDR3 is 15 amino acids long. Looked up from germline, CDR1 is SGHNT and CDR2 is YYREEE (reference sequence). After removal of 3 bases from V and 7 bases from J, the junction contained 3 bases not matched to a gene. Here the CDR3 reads CASSSGLAGGNEQFF. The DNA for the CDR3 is TGTGCCAGCAGCTCCGGACTAGCGGGAGGTAATGAGCAGTTCTTC.

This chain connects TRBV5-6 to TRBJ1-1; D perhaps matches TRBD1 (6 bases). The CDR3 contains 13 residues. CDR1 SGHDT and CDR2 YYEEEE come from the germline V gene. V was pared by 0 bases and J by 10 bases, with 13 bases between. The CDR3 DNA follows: TGTGCCAGCAGCTTGGCCGGCCCACAGGGAGCTTTCTTT. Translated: CASSLAGPQGAFF.